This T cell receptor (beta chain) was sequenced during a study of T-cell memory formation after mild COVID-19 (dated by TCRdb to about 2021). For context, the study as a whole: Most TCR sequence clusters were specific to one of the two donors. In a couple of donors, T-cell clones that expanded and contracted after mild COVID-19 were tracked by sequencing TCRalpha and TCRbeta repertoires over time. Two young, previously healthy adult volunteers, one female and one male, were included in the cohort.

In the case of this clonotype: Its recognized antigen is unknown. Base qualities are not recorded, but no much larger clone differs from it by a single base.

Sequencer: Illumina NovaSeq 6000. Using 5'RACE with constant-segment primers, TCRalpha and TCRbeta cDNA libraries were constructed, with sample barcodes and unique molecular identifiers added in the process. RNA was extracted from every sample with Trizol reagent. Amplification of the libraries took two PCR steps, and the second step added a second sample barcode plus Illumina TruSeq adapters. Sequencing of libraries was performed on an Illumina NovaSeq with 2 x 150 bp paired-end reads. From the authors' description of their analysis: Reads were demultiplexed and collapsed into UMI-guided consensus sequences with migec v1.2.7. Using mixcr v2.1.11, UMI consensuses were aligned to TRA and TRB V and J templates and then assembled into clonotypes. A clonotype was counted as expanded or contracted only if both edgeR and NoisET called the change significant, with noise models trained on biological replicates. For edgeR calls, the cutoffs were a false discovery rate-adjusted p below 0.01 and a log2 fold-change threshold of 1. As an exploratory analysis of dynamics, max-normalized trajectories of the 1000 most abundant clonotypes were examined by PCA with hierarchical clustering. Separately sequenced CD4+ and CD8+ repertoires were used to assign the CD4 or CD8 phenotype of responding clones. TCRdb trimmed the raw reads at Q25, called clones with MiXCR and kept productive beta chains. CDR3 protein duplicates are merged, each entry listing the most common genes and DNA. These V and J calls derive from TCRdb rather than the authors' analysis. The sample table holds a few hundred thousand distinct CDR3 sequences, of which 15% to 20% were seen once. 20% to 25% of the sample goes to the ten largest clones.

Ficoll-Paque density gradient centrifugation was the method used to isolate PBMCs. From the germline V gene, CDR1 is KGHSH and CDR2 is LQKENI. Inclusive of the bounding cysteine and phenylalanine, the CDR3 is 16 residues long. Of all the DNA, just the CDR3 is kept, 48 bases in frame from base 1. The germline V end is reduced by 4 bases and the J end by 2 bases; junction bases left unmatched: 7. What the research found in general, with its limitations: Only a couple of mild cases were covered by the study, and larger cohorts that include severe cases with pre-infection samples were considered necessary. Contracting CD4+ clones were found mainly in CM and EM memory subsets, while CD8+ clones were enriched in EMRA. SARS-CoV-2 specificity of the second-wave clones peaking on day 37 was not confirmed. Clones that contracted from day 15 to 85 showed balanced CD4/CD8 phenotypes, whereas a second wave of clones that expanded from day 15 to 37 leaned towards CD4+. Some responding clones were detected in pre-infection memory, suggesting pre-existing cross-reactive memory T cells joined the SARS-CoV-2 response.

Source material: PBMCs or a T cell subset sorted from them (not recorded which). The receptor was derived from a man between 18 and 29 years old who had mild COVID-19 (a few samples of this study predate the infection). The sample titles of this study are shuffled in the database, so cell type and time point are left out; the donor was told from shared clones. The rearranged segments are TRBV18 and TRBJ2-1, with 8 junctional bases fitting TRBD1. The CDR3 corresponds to CASSQDRVGTYNEQFF. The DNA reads TGTGCCAGCTCACAGGACAGGGTTGGCACCTACAATGAGCAGTTCTTC.